This is a list of T cell receptor beta chains from one sample in a study of blood T cell repertoires in COVID-19. Data came from immunoSEQ multiplex PCR; TCRdb stores just in-frame clones and leaves some out. In the table there are some 210,000 clones, 80% of which are singletons. Sequenced sample: PBMCs or T cells enriched from blood (not recorded which). The receptor set was obtained from a man aged 30 to 39 with acute COVID-19. Both conserved end residues are part of each CDR3. The D gene is left open where the match is weak. The size entry is marked missing in some rows and otherwise reads once, few, many or a size class.

TRBV28	-	-	TRBJ1-2	TGTGCCAGCAGTGGGGGAGGGGTTACATTCTATGGCTACACCTTC	CASSGGGVTFYGYTF
TRBV12-3/TRBV12-4	-	-	TRBJ1-5	TGTGCCAGCAGTTTAGCGGGCAGTTGGCCCCAGCATTTT	CASSLAGSWPQHF
TRBV10-2	once	-	TRBJ2-7	TGCGCCAGCAGTGGGATGGGGGCCGGGGTGTACGAGCAGTACTTC	CASSGMGAGVYEQYF
TRBV10-3	-	-	TRBJ1-2	TGTGCCATCAGTGCTGAATGGGGACGAGCCGGGAGGGGCTACACCTTC	CAISAEWGRAGRGYTF
TRBV9	-	TRBD2	TRBJ2-5	TGTGCCAGCAGCGTAGACTTAGCGGGGGGGCGAGAGACCCAGTACTTC	CASSVDLAGGRETQYF
TRBV28	few	TRBD2	TRBJ2-2	TGTGCCAGCAGTTTGGGGGGGAGCACCGGGGAGCTGTTTTTT	CASSLGGSTGELFF
TRBV12-3/TRBV12-4	-	-	TRBJ2-2	TGTGCCAGCAGTTTGACGAGGGGGGGGGAGCTGTTTTTT	CASSLTRGGELFF
TRBV18	-	-	TRBJ1-1	TGTGCCAGCTCTCGCGAGGAGAACACTGAAGCTTTCTTT	CASSREENTEAFF
TRBV5-1	-	-	TRBJ1-6	TGCGCCAGCAGACTGACGACGGCGTCGGAGACCCTCCACTTT	CASRLTTASETLHF
TRBV3-1/TRBV3-2	-	TRBD2	TRBJ2-2	TGTGCCCGCAGCCAAGATCTGGTCGGGGGGGCCGGGGAGCTGTTTTTT	CARSQDLVGGAGELFF